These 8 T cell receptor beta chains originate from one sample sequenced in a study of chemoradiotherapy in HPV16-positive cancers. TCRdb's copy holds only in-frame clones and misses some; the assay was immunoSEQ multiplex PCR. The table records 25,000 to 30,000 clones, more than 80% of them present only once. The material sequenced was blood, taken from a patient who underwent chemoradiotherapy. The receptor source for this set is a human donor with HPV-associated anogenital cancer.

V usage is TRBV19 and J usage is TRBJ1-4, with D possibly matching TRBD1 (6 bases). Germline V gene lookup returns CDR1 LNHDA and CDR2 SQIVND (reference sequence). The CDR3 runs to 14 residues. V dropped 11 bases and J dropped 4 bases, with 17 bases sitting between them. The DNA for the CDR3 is TGTGCCTCATGGGGGGGCCTCAATAATGAAAAACTGTTTTTT. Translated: CASWGGLNNEKLFF.

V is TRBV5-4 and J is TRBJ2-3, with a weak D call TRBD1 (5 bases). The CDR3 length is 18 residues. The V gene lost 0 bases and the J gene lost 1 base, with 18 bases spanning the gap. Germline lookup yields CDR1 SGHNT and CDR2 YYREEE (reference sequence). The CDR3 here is CASSLADFRGLGTDTQYF. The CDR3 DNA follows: TGTGCCAGCAGCTTGGCAGATTTTAGGGGCTTAGGCACAGATACGCAGTATTTT.

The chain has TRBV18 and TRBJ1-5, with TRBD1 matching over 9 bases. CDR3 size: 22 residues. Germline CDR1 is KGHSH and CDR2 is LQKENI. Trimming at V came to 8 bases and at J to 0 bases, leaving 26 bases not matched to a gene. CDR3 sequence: CASPSTPGLETGGLYSNQPQHF. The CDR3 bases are TGTGCCAGCCCATCGACACCTGGCCTAGAGACAGGGGGTCTTTATAGCAATCAGCCCCAGCATTTT.

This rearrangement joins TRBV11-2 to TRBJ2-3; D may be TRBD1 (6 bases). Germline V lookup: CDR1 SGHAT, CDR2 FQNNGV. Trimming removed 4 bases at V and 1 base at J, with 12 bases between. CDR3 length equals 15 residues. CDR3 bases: TGTGCCAGCAGCTCGAGACAGGACCGCACAGATACGCAGTATTTT. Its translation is CASSSRQDRTDTQYF.

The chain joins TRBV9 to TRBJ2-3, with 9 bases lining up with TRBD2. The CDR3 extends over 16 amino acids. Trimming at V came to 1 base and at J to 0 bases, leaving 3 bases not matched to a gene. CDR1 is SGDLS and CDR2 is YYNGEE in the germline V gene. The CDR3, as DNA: TGTGCCAGCAGCGTAAACCTAGCGGGGAGCACAGATACGCAGTATTTT. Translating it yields CASSVNLAGSTDTQYF.

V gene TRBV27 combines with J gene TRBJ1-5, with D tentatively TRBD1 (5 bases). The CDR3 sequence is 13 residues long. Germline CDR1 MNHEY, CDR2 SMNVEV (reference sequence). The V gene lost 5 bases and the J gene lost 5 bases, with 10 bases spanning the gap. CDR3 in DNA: TGTGCCAGCAGTATTGCGGGGGATCAGCCCCAGCATTTT. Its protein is CASSIAGDQPQHF.

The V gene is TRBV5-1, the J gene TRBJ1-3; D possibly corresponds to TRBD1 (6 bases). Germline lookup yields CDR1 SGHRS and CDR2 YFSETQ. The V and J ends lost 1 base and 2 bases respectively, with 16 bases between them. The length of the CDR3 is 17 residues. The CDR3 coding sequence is TGCGCCAGCAGCTTGCAGCCACAGGGTATCACTGGAAACACCATATATTTT. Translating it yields CASSLQPQGITGNTIYF.

This chain's CDR3 is CASSLGGAAEAFF. CDR3 DNA sequence: TGTGCCAGCAGCTTAGGGGGGGCAGCTGAAGCTTTCTTT. The rearrangement joins TRBV7-9 to TRBJ1-1; a possible D gene is TRBD1 (6 bases). This CDR3 comprises 13 residues. Germline-derived CDR1 and CDR2 are SEHNR and FQNEAQ (reference sequence). V was pared by 1 base and J by 6 bases, with 9 bases between.